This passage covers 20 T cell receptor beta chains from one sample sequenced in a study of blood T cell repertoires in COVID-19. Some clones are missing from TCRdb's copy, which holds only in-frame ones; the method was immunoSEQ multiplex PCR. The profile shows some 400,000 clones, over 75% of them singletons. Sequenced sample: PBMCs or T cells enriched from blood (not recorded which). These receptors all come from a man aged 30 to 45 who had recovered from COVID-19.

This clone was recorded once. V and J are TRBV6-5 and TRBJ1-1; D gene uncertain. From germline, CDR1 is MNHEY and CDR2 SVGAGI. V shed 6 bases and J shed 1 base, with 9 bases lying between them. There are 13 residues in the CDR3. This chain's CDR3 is CASSPPRNTEAFF. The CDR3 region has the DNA TGTGCCAGCAGCCCCCCTAGGAACACTGAAGCTTTCTTT.

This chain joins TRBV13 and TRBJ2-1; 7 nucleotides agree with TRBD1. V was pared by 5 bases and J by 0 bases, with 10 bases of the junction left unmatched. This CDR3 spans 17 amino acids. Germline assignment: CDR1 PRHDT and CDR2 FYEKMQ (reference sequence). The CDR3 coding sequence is TGTGCCAGCAGCCTTGCGACAGGGAGTGTCTCCTACAATGAGCAGTTCTTC. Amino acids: CASSLATGSVSYNEQFF.

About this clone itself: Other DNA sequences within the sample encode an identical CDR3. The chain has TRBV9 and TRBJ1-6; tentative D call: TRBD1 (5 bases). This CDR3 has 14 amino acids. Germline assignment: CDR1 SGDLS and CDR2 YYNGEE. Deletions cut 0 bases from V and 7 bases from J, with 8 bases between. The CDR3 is CASSVAGGNSPLHF. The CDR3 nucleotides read TGTGCCAGCAGCGTAGCGGGGGGGAATTCACCCCTCCACTTT.

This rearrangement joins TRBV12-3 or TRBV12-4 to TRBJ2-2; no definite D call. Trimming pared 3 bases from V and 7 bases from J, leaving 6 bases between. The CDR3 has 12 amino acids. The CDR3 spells CASSFSGGELFF. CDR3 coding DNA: TGTGCCAGCAGTTTTAGTGGCGGGGAGCTGTTTTTT.

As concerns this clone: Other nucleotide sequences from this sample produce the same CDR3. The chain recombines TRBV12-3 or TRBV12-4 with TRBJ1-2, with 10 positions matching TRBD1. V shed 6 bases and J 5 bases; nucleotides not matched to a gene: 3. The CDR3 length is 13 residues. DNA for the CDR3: TGTGCCAGCAGCTCGGGACAGGGGTATGGCTACACCTTC. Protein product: CASSSGQGYGYTF.

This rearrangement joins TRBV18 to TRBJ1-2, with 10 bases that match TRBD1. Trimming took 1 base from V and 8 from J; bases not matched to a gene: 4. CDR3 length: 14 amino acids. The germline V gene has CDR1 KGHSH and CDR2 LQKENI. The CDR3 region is CASSPRGTGEGYTF. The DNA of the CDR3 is TGTGCCAGCTCACCACGTGGGACAGGGGAAGGCTACACCTTC. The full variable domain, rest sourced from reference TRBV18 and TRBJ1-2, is NAGVMQNPRHLVRRRGQEARLRCSPMKGHSHVYWYRQLPEEGLKFMVYLQKENIIDESGMPKERFSAEFPKEGPSILRIQQVVRGDSAAYFCASSPRGTGEGYTFGSGTRLTVV.

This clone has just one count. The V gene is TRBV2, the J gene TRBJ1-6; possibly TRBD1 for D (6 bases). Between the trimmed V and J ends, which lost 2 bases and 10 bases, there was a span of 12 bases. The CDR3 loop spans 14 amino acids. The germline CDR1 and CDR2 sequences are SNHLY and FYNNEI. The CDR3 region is CASSERTGFSPLHF. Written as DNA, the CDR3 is TGTGCCAGCAGTGAAAGAACAGGGTTCTCACCCCTCCACTTT.

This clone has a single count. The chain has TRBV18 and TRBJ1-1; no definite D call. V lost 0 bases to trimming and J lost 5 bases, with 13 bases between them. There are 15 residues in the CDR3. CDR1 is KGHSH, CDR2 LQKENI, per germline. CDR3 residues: CASSPPSIGVTEAFF. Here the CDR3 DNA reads TGTGCCAGCTCACCACCATCCATTGGAGTGACTGAAGCTTTCTTT.

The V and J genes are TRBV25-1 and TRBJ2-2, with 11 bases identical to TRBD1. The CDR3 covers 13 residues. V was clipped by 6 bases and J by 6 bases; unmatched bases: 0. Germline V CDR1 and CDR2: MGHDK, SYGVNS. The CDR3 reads CASRDRGPGELFF. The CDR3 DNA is TGTGCCAGCAGGGACAGGGGGCCCGGGGAGCTGTTTTTT.

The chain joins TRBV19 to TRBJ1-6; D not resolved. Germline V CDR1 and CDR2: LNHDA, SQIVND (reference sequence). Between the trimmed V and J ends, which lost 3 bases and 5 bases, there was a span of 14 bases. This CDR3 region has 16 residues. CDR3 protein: CASSIRTGENNSPLHF. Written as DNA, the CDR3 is TGTGCCAGTAGTATCCGGACGGGAGAGAATAATTCACCCCTCCACTTT.

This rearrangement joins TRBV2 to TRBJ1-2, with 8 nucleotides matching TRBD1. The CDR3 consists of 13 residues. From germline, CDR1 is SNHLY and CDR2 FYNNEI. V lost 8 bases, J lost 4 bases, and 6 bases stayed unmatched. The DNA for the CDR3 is TGTGCCAGCTTCATTCAGGGGGCCTATGGCTACACCTTC. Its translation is CASFIQGAYGYTF.

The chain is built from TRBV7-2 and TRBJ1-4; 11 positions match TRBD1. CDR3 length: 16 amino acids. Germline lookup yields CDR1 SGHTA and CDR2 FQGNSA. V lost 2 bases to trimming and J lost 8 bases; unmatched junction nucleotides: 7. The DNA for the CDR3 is TGTGCCAGCAGCTTACAGGGACAGGGGGTAGGAGAAAAACTGTTTTTT. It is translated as CASSLQGQGVGEKLFF.

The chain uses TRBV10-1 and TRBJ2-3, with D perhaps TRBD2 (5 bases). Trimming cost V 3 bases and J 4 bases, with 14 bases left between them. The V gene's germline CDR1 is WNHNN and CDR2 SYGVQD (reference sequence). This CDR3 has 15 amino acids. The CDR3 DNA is TGCGCCAGCAGTGACTTCGCTGCGGGCGCAGATACGCAGTATTTT. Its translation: CASSDFAAGADTQYF.

Here the CDR3 DNA reads TGTGCCAGCAGTTTCGGATGGGGCCTAAACTATGGCTACACCTTC. This gives the protein CASSFGWGLNYGYTF. The chain carries TRBV27 and TRBJ1-2; D might be TRBD1 (5 bases). The CDR3 extends over 15 amino acids. Germline loops: CDR1 MNHEY, CDR2 SMNVEV (reference sequence). V was cut by 3 bases and J by 2 bases, with 13 bases left in between.

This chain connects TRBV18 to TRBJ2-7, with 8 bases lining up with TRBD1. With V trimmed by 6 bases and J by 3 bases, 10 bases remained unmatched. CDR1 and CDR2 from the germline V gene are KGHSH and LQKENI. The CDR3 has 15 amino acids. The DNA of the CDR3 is TGTGCCAGCTCGAGTCCCGGGACAGGACACTACGAGCAGTACTTC. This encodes CASSSPGTGHYEQYF.

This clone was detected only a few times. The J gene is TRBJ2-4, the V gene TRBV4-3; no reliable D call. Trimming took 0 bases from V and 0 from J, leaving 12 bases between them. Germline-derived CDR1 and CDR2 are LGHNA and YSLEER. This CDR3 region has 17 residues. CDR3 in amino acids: CASSQDGPRTAKNIQYF. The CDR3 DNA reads TGCGCCAGCAGCCAAGATGGGCCCCGTACAGCCAAAAACATTCAGTACTTC.

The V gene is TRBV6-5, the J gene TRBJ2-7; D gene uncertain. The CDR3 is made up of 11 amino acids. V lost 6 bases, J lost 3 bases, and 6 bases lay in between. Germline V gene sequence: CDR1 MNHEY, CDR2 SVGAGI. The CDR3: CASSNSYEQYF. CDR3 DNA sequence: TGTGCCAGCAGCAACAGCTACGAGCAGTACTTC.

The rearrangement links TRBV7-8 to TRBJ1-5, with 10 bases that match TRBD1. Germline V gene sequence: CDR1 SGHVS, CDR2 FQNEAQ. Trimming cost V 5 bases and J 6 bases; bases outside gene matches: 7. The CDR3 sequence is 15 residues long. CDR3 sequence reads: CASSMADRGRQPQHF. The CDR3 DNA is TGTGCCAGCAGCATGGCCGACAGGGGGCGTCAGCCCCAGCATTTT.

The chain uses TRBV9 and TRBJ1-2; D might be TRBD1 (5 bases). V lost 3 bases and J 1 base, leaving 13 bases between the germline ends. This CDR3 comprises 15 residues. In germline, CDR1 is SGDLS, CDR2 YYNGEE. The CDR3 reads CASSGGEVLNYGYTF. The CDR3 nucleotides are TGTGCCAGCAGCGGAGGGGAGGTCCTTAACTATGGCTACACCTTC.

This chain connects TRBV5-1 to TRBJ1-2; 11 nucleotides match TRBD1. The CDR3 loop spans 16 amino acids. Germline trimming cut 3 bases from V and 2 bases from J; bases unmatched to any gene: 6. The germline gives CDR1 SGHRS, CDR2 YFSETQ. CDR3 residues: CASSSGQGVRNYGYTF. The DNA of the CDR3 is TGCGCCAGCAGCTCGGGACAGGGGGTTCGGAACTATGGCTACACCTTC.